This T cell receptor (beta chain) emerged from a study of cytomegalovirus exposure and HLA in healthy donors. Study observations and caveats: A few CMV-associated chains were confirmed in vitro to be specific for CMV antigens. Investigators reported some 150 TCR beta chains as tied to cytomegalovirus. Highly shared variants forming one cluster were likely a sequencing artifact.

As to this clone: Its antigen is not known.

Primers included in the PCR were 60 Vbeta and 13 Jbeta primers. The table came from immunoSEQ multiplex PCR; TCRdb's copy has only in-frame clones and leaves some out. The sample consists of some 170,000 clones, 80% of them appearing once. The TCR was taken from a young man in good health and CMV-seronegative. What was sequenced was PBMCs.

The CDR3 DNA is TGTGCCAGCAGTCTAGACCGCGCGGGACAGCCCCAGCATTTT. The encoded protein is CASSLDRAGQPQHF. This chain joins TRBV27 and TRBJ1-5, with D unresolved. Looked up from germline, CDR1 is MNHEY and CDR2 is SMNVEV (reference sequence). The CDR3 covers 14 residues. V was clipped by 5 bases and J by 7 bases, with 15 bases between them.